The sequence of this TCR beta chain was determined in a study of T cell changes during pregnancy in multiple sclerosis. Sequenced by immunoSEQ multiplex PCR; TCRdb stores in-frame clones only, minus some. The sample carries about 57,000 clones, around 92% recorded once. The receptor's source is a female donor with multiple sclerosis, enrolled in a pregnancy study. The source was CD4+ T cells from peripheral blood mononuclear cells, collected in the second trimester of pregnancy.

This CDR3 reads CASSLGGDYGYTF. The CDR3 region has the DNA TGTGCCAGCAGCTTGGGGGGTGACTATGGCTACACCTTC. The chain joins TRBV27 to TRBJ1-2; TRBD1 is a possible D gene (5 bases). V was trimmed by 6 bases and J by 3 bases, leaving 11 bases between them. The CDR3 has 13 residues. Germline V lookup: CDR1 MNHEY, CDR2 SMNVEV (reference sequence).